These 9 T cell receptor beta chains came from one sample sequenced in a study of Ad26.COV2.S vaccination and SARS-CoV-2 variants (dated by TCRdb to the early 2020s). This specimen's treatment or condition label, interpreted: some 20 received Ad26.COV2.S at low or high dose, single or two shots; roughly five received placebo; per-sample allocation not given. For vaccine and placebo recipients, repertoires were sequenced using samples collected on day 63 after the first injection. Receptors were amplified or captured by the immunoSEQ multiplex PCR assay. TCRdb's version of the immuneACCESS table is confined to in-frame rearrangements and falls short of the full clone set. An unresolved V gene accounts for under half of the shortfall where checked; the remainder is of unknown origin. The sample profile shows about 370,000 clones; 70% to 90% of them were found once. The ten largest account for 1.9% of the sample.

Sequenced material: peripheral blood, taken in a trial of Ad26.COV2.S vaccine versus placebo. The receptors here all came from a person between 18 and 60 years old who received the Ad26.COV2.S COVID-19 vaccine or a placebo.

V and J are TRBV5-1 and TRBJ2-3, with D perhaps matching TRBD2 (5 bases). This CDR3 is 14 amino acids long. The germline gives CDR1 SGHRS, CDR2 YFSETQ. Trimming removed 5 bases at V and 3 bases at J, with 13 bases between. The CDR3 DNA sequence: TGCGCCAGCAGTCGAGAGCGGCCTACAGATACGCAGTATTTT. Its protein is CASSRERPTDTQYF.

This sequence joins TRBV7-6 and TRBJ2-2; either TRBD1 or TRBD2 may supply D (6 bases each). The CDR3 runs 17 residues. In germline, CDR1 is SGHVS, CDR2 FNYEAQ. V lost 0 bases and J lost 4, with 15 bases in between. The CDR3 sequence is CASSLAAGHSGTGELFF. The CDR3 region has the DNA TGTGCCAGCAGCTTAGCGGCGGGACACTCGGGCACCGGGGAGCTGTTTTTT.

V is TRBV19 and J is TRBJ1-1; D uncertain. Germline CDR1 is LNHDA and CDR2 is SQIVND (reference sequence). The germline V and J ends were trimmed by 4 bases and 6 bases, with 6 bases remaining between them. The CDR3 sequence is 11 residues long. DNA for the CDR3: TGTGCCAGTAGTACTCGAGCTGAAGCTTTCTTT. It is translated as CASSTRAEAFF.

The chain carries TRBV24-1 and TRBJ2-2; 10 bases are a match to TRBD1. Germline CDR1 KGHDR, CDR2 SFDVKD. This CDR3 has 14 residues. V lost 7 bases, J lost 3 bases, and 1 base stayed unmatched. The CDR3 DNA follows: TGTGCCACCAGAGGGACAGGGGACACCGGGGAGCTGTTTTTT. Encoded protein: CATRGTGDTGELFF.

In DNA, the CDR3 is TGTGCCAGCAGCGTAAGTACGGGCTCCACAGGAGAGACCCAGTACTTC. It specifies CASSVSTGSTGETQYF. J is TRBJ2-5 and V is TRBV9, with D possibly being TRBD1 (5 bases). CDR3 size: 16 residues. From germline, CDR1 is SGDLS and CDR2 YYNGEE. V was trimmed by 1 base and J by 4 bases, leaving 17 bases between them. The full variable domain, in which reference TRBV9 and TRBJ2-5 provide the parts outside the CDR3, is DSGVTQTPKHLITATGQRVTLRCSPRSGDLSVYWYQQSLDQGLQFLIQYYNGEERAKGNILERFSAQQFPDLHSELNLSSLELGDSALYFCASSVSTGSTGETQYFGPGTRLLVL.

The chain couples TRBV15 to TRBJ2-2, with D perhaps matching TRBD2 (5 bases). Germline CDR1 is LNHNV and CDR2 is YYDKDF (reference sequence). Trimming left V 0 bases short and J 8 bases short, with 16 bases between. The CDR3 loop spans 16 amino acids. CDR3 sequence: CATSRDWERERGELFF. The CDR3 nucleotides read TGTGCCACCAGCAGAGATTGGGAGAGAGAACGGGGGGAGCTGTTTTTT. The complete variable domain, with remaining parts taken from reference TRBV15 and TRBJ2-2, reads DAMVIQNPRYQVTQFGKPVTLSCSQTLNHNVMYWYQQKSSQAPKLLFHYYDKDFNNEADTPDNFQSRRPNTSFCFLDIRSPGLGDTAMYLCATSRDWERERGELFFGEGSRLTVL.

This clone was counted a few times. The genes are TRBV27 and TRBJ1-2; 10 bases line up with TRBD1. Trimming cost V 6 bases and J 7 bases; bases outside gene matches: 5. This CDR3 has 13 amino acids. From germline, CDR1 is MNHEY and CDR2 SMNVEV (reference sequence). The CDR3 DNA is TGTGCCAGCAGAAGACAGGGGGCTGGTGGCTACACCTTC. Translated, it gives CASRRQGAGGYTF.

The chain links TRBV2 to TRBJ2-1, with D unresolved. This CDR3 spans 14 amino acids. The germline V gene has CDR1 SNHLY and CDR2 FYNNEI. Here the CDR3 reads CAGRNVWVHNEQFF. CDR3 sequence (DNA): TGTGCGGGTAGGAATGTCTGGGTTCACAATGAGCAGTTCTTC.

The chain couples TRBV6-5 to TRBJ2-2, with a weak D call TRBD1 (5 bases). Trimming cost V 4 bases and J 5 bases, with 14 bases left between them. In germline, CDR1 is MNHEY, CDR2 SVGAGI. The CDR3 runs 15 residues. CDR3 amino acids: CASSLGSGLTGELFF. The CDR3 DNA reads as TGTGCCAGCAGTTTGGGGTCAGGGTTAACCGGGGAGCTGTTTTTT.